These 9 T cell receptor beta chains originate from one sample sequenced in a study of cytomegalovirus exposure and HLA in healthy donors. This table comes from immunoSEQ multiplex PCR, and its TCRdb copy is limited to in-frame clones, with some not included. The sample consists of tens of thousands of clones, roughly 96% of them appearing once. Sequencing was performed on PBMCs. These receptors were obtained from a young man in good health and CMV-seronegative.

V and J are TRBV4-1 and TRBJ2-7, with TRBD1 matching 10 bases. Germline V gene sequence: CDR1 MGHRA, CDR2 YSYEKL. The CDR3 runs 15 residues. V dropped 0 bases and J dropped 3; count of bases not matched to a gene: 2. CDR3 amino acids: CASSQERDRGYEQYF. The CDR3 DNA reads TGCGCCAGCAGCCAAGAAAGGGACAGGGGCTACGAGCAGTACTTC.

The chain recombines TRBV10-1 with TRBJ1-5; D is undetermined. Germline V CDR1 and CDR2: WNHNN, SYGVQD (reference sequence). Between the trimmed V and J ends, which lost 4 bases and 7 bases, there was a span of 11 bases. This CDR3 comprises 13 residues. CDR3 nucleotides: TGCGCCAGCAGTGTTAAGTTTCGGCAGCCCCAGCATTTT. The encoded protein is CASSVKFRQPQHF.

This chain joins TRBV29-1 and TRBJ1-1; a weak D match, TRBD1 (6 bases). The germline V and J ends were trimmed by 4 bases and 7 bases, with 22 bases remaining between them. Germline CDR1 reads SQVTM; CDR2 reads ANQGSEA. The CDR3 consists of 15 residues. The CDR3 region is CSVGGTDGRGGEAFF. In DNA, the CDR3 is TGCAGCGTTGGAGGCACGGATGGGAGAGGGGGTGAAGCTTTCTTT.

The J gene is TRBJ2-7, the V gene TRBV29-1, with a tentative D call TRBD2 (6 bases). The CDR3 covers 11 residues. V lost 6 bases, J lost 4 bases, and 10 bases lay in between. CDR1 is SQVTM, CDR2 ANQGSEA, per germline. The DNA for the CDR3 is TGCAGCGTGTCCGGGGGATACGAGCAGTACTTC. Encoded protein: CSVSGGYEQYF.

The chain uses TRBV4-2 and TRBJ1-1; no clear D. Germline V gene sequence: CDR1 LGHNA, CDR2 YNFKEQ. The CDR3 is 12 amino acids. Between the trimmed V and J ends, which lost 1 base and 3 bases, there was a span of 3 bases. CDR3 sequence (DNA): TGTGCCAGCAGCCAAGGAGACACTGAAGCTTTCTTT. It specifies CASSQGDTEAFF.

The chain uses TRBV9 and TRBJ1-2, with TRBD1 identical over 9 bases. The V segment lost 0 bases and the J segment 8 bases; nucleotides outside the gene matches: 5. In germline, CDR1 is SGDLS, CDR2 YYNGEE. The CDR3 extends over 14 amino acids. Here the CDR3 DNA reads TGTGCCAGCAGCGTAGATTGGACAGGGGTGGGCTACACCTTC. Amino acid sequence: CASSVDWTGVGYTF.

The chain is built from TRBV28 and TRBJ1-1; TRBD1 is a possible D gene (6 bases). CDR1 is MDHEN and CDR2 is SYDVKM in the germline V gene. The CDR3 covers 15 residues. V was shortened by 2 bases and J by 1 base, with 11 bases between the two germline ends. The CDR3 reads CASSLTGQKNTEAFF. CDR3 DNA sequence: TGTGCCAGCAGTTTAACAGGACAGAAGAACACTGAAGCTTTCTTT.

The chain combines TRBV9 with TRBJ2-3; 9 nucleotides agree with TRBD1. The J segment lost 2 bases and the V segment lost 0 bases, leaving 4 bases of the junction unmatched. CDR3 size: 16 residues. The V gene's germline CDR1 is SGDLS and CDR2 YYNGEE. The CDR3 DNA follows: TGTGCCAGCAGCGTAGTGGGACAGGGATACACAGATACGCAGTATTTT. Its translation is CASSVVGQGYTDTQYF. Filled out from reference TRBV9 and TRBJ2-3, the complete variable domain reads DSGVTQTPKHLITATGQRVTLRCSPRSGDLSVYWYQQSLDQGLQFLIQYYNGEERAKGNILERFSAQQFPDLHSELNLSSLELGDSALYFCASSVVGQGYTDTQYFGPGTRLTVL.

V and J are TRBV5-1 and TRBJ1-2; no firm D call. CDR1 and CDR2 from the germline V gene are SGHRS and YFSETQ. V was shortened by 5 bases and J by 8 bases, with 19 bases between the two germline ends. This CDR3 is built from 14 residues. Here the CDR3 DNA reads TGCGCCAGCAGTGGCGGAGGAATTGAGGGAGGCTACACCTTC. Its protein product is CASSGGGIEGGYTF.